This TCR beta chain was sequenced during a study of cytomegalovirus exposure and HLA in healthy donors (dated by TCRdb to about 2017). Background for the entire study: A later analysis indicated that the roughly 120 validation repertoires were generated on the platform also employed for the approximately 700 repertoires of the first cohort. The study aimed to test whether signatures of past pathogen exposure could be identified by cataloging public T cell receptors. A separate validation cohort of approximately 130 different subjects was used in addition to the roughly 670-subject first cohort. To predict cytomegalovirus infection status, the study brought together high-throughput TCR immunosequencing, statistical association of individual TCRs with disease status, and machine learning. Study-wide conclusions, independent of this receptor: In a later analysis, TCRs clustered in the first cohort were found to also tend to co-occur in the approximately 110 validation repertoires, with around 94% of cluster scores above 0. All 130 or so repertoires were used to score co-occurrence in the validation cohort in a later analysis, because that analysis had no HLA typing for the cohort. Most TCR sequences were seen in very few donors, while some public TCRs were found in many individuals. The authors suggested that the approach could potentially be extended to other disease states and immunological phenotypes. In both the original and validation cohorts, the classifier was reported to diagnose cytomegalovirus status with high specificity and sensitivity. In the study, some 160 TCR beta chains were listed as associated with cytomegalovirus. A few of the identified cytomegalovirus-associated TCR beta chains were confirmed in vitro to be specific for cytomegalovirus antigens.

The library was obtained by the immunoSEQ multiplex PCR assay. Per the authors' processing: A statistical classification framework was built for diagnosing cytomegalovirus status from the catalog of TCR beta chain sequences. Sourced from immuneACCESS, this table was stored by TCRdb with only in-frame sequences that have V and J called. A share of the clones is absent; for the studies checked, an unresolved V gene accounts for under half, and the remainder has no known explanation. V, J and clone size are taken as reported in that table, and D and trimming were inferred from the DNA itself. Here the sample has under 200,000 clones; around four fifths occur a single time. Clones ranked in the top ten supply roughly 7% of the sample. Separate from the approximately 700-subject first cohort, the validation cohort of 90 to 150 subjects was the group to which the donors belonged. Regarding this clone: What antigen it recognizes has not been identified. It has no much larger one-base neighbor in the sample; base qualities were not kept.

Via the germline V gene, CDR1 is MDHEN and CDR2 SYDVKM. The CDR3 sequence holds 13 residues, the cysteine and phenylalanine included. Here the CDR3 DNA is all that survives: 39 bases in frame from base 1. Trimming at the junction amounts to 8 bases on V and 0 bases on J, and the germline ends lie 10 bases apart. The chain links TRBV28 with TRBJ1-1, with no confident D gene call. This TCR was sampled from a young man in good health and CMV-seropositive. Specimen: PBMCs. The nucleotide sequence is TGTGCCAGCGTAGGGAGCCTGAACACTGAAGCTTTCTTT. Translated, it reads CASVGSLNTEAFF. Reference TRBV28 and TRBJ1-1 genes cover what lies past the CDR3, so the full variable domain is DVKVTQSSRYLVKRTGEKVFLECVQDMDHENMFWYRQDPGLGLRLIYFSYDVKMKEKGDIPEGYSVSREKKERFSLILESASTNQTSMYLCASVGSLNTEAFFGQGTRLTVV.